The source of this T cell receptor beta chain is a study of T cell repertoires in cytomegalovirus infection. The wider study: Recently identified HLA-C-restricted CMV epitopes were among the peptides used. It was the public TCR beta signatures that indicated both CMV infection and matching HLA type.

Trimming shortened V by 7 bases and J by 0 bases, and 10 bases separated the two germline ends. Germline V gene data show CDR1 as MNHEY and CDR2 as SVGEGT. This CDR3 comprises 13 residues. This clonotype came up many times. Its antigen is undetermined. TCRdb ran MiXCR on the reads and lists one entry per CDR3 protein. Altogether approximately 280,000 distinct CDR3 sequences are present, around 20% being singletons, with the ten largest covering roughly a fifth. Regarding the study as a whole: CMV carriers having the relevant HLA were flagged by cumulative public TCR beta family frequency. Across the ex vivo response, the dominant clonotypes were HLA-C-restricted CMV-specific TCR beta clonotypes.

The rearrangement uses TRBV6-2 or TRBV6-3 and TRBJ2-7, with D hard to call. The sequencing here drew on cultured PBMCs, taken from culture after CMV antigen stimulation. The TCR was taken from a human donor in good health (CMV status not recorded). Some clones in this sample may be carry-over from other donors' samples. The CDR3 region has the DNA TGTGCCAGCAAAGAACAAGGCTCCTACGAGCAGTACTTC. Translated: CASKEQGSYEQYF.